The 14 T cell receptor beta chains listed next were all sequenced from one sample in a study of blood T cell repertoires in COVID-19. Measured with immunoSEQ multiplex PCR; TCRdb has only the in-frame clones, and not every one. The profile covers about 170,000 clones, with 83% appearing a single time and approximately 4.4% taken by the ten largest. Sequencing input: PBMCs or T cells enriched from blood (not recorded which). These receptors came from a woman between 50 and 59 years old who had recovered from COVID-19.

This clone was seen only a few times. This sequence joins TRBV7-9 and TRBJ1-2; possibly TRBD1 for D (5 bases). V was shortened by 3 bases and J by 4 bases, with 15 bases between the two germline ends. This CDR3 is built from 15 residues. The V gene's germline CDR1 is SEHNR and CDR2 FQNEAQ (reference sequence). For the CDR3, the DNA is TGTGCCAGCAGCTTGGGGGGAGAAGTCATCTATGGCTACACCTTC. It codes for CASSLGGEVIYGYTF.

In its sample, this clone was seen once. CDR3 region: CASNRSYNSPLHF. In nucleotides, the CDR3 is TGTGCCAGCAATCGCTCCTATAATTCACCCCTCCACTTT. This chain uses TRBV28 with TRBJ1-6; D not resolved. From germline, CDR1 is MDHEN and CDR2 SYDVKM. V was clipped by 7 bases and J by 0 bases, with 4 bases between them. CDR3 length: 13 amino acids.

The chain recombines TRBV30 with TRBJ1-1, with D possibly TRBD1 on 6 matching bases. Germline lookup yields CDR1 GTSNPN and CDR2 SVGIG (reference sequence). Deletions cut 1 base from V and 4 bases from J, with 10 bases between. The CDR3 is 13 amino acids. CDR3 in DNA: TGTGCCTGGAGTGGAGGGGGAGCCACTGAAGCTTTCTTT. Translation gives CAWSGGGATEAFF.

This clone was seen a few times. The chain employs TRBV28 and TRBJ2-3, with a tentative D call TRBD1 (6 bases). The CDR3 spans 12 residues. V was pared by 9 bases and J by 3 bases, with 10 bases between. Germline values: CDR1 MDHEN, CDR2 SYDVKM. DNA for the CDR3: TGTGCCAGTAGACAGGCGACAGATACGCAGTATTTT. The encoded protein is CASRQATDTQYF.

The J gene is TRBJ2-4, the V gene TRBV5-6; the D gene is possibly TRBD1 (5 bases). CDR1 is SGHDT and CDR2 is YYEEEE in the germline V gene. The CDR3 length is 17 residues. Trimming stripped 2 bases from V and 2 bases from J, with 17 bases between. The CDR3 DNA reads as TGTGCCAGCAGCTTCACGTCGGTAGGGGATCCCAAAAACATTCAGTACTTC. It translates to CASSFTSVGDPKNIQYF.

This CDR3 is CAIIRGQGEGEAFF. CDR3 DNA: TGTGCCATCATTAGGGGACAGGGGGAGGGTGAAGCTTTCTTT. The gene calls are TRBV10-3 and TRBJ1-1; TRBD1 matches at 11 bases. V shed 7 bases and J 7 bases; nucleotides not matched to a gene: 8. This CDR3 comprises 14 residues. Germline-derived CDR1 and CDR2 are ENHRY and SYGVKD.

The CDR3 DNA sequence: TGTGCCAGCAGGGGACTAGCGGGGAGCACAGATACGCAGTATTTT. It specifies CASRGLAGSTDTQYF. The gene calls are TRBV7-2 and TRBJ2-3; 13 bases line up with TRBD2. The CDR3 totals 15 residues. Per the germline V gene, CDR1 is SGHTA and CDR2 is FQGNSA. The J segment lost 0 bases and the V segment lost 6 bases, leaving 0 bases of the junction unmatched.

The chain is built from TRBV4-1 and TRBJ2-7; D perhaps matches TRBD1 (6 bases). The ends were cut back, 6 bases at V and 2 bases at J, with 14 bases in the middle. From germline, CDR1 is MGHRA and CDR2 YSYEKL. CDR3 length equals 14 residues. CDR3 sequence: CASRPGTLAYEQYV. The CDR3 bases are TGCGCCAGCAGACCCGGGACACTCGCCTACGAGCAGTACGTC.

On this clone itself: Additional DNA sequences in this sample encode the identical CDR3. The chain has TRBV20-1 and TRBJ2-1; 8 nucleotides align to TRBD1. After removal of 5 bases from V and 8 bases from J, the junction contained 2 bases not matched to a gene. The germline V gene has CDR1 DFQATT and CDR2 SNEGSKA (reference sequence). CDR3 size: 11 residues. CDR3 protein: CSAGQGYEQFF. The CDR3 coding sequence is TGCAGTGCTGGACAGGGATATGAGCAGTTCTTC.

The V gene is TRBV11-2, the J gene TRBJ2-7; no reliable D call. The CDR3 loop spans 11 amino acids. With 5 bases removed from V and 4 bases from J, the gap between germline ends came to 6 bases. The germline V gene encodes CDR1 SGHAT and CDR2 FQNNGV. The CDR3 is CASSGRYEQYV. DNA of the CDR3: TGTGCCAGCAGCGGCAGGTACGAGCAGTACGTC.

The V call is TRBV6-2 or TRBV6-3, the J call TRBJ1-1; D perhaps matches TRBD1 (6 bases). Germline V lookup: CDR1 MNHEY, CDR2 SVGEGT. The CDR3 runs 14 residues. V was cut by 5 bases and J by 5 bases, with 15 bases left in between. The CDR3 region is CASSGGREYTEAFF. For the CDR3, the DNA is TGTGCCAGCAGTGGGGGCAGGGAGTATACTGAAGCTTTCTTT.

This clone came up a few times. The V gene is TRBV5-8, the J gene TRBJ2-6; 7 bases line up with TRBD1. From germline, CDR1 is SGHTS and CDR2 YDEGEE. The CDR3 extends over 15 amino acids. V was pared by 5 bases and J by 4 bases, with 6 bases of the junction left unmatched. CDR3 nucleotides: TGTGCCAGCAGACGTAGGGGGCGCGGGGCCAACGTCCTGACTTTC. Residues: CASRRRGRGANVLTF.

V is TRBV30 and J is TRBJ2-1; TRBD1 is a possible D gene (5 bases). The length of the CDR3 is 11 residues. The germline V gene has CDR1 GTSNPN and CDR2 SVGIG (reference sequence). The CDR3 DNA follows: TGTGCTGCAGCACAGGCGAGTGAGCAGTTCTTC. Protein product: CAAAQASEQFF.

This chain links TRBV7-8 with TRBJ2-3; 7 bases map to TRBD2. Per germline, CDR1 SGHVS and CDR2 FQNEAQ. J lost 3 bases, V lost 5 bases, and 14 bases had no gene match. This CDR3 has 17 amino acids. CDR3 sequence (DNA): TGTGCCAGCAGCCCCCCGAGGTTGGGGGGGAGGACAGATACGCAGTATTTT. Its translation is CASSPPRLGGRTDTQYF.